The 21 T cell receptor beta chains reported below all come from one sample, sequenced in a study of cytomegalovirus exposure and HLA in healthy donors. TCRdb keeps only in-frame clones here, not all; method: immunoSEQ multiplex PCR. The profile covers approximately 88,000 clones, with roughly 83% appearing a single time and about 12% taken by the ten largest. Sequences were obtained from PBMCs. Every receptor here comes from a woman aged 18-29 years in good health and CMV-seropositive.

The genes are TRBV5-5 and TRBJ2-7; TRBD2 matches 9 bases. Germline trimming cut 1 base from V and 0 bases from J; bases unmatched to any gene: 2. This CDR3 has 15 residues. Germline V gene sequence: CDR1 SGHKS, CDR2 YYEKEE (reference sequence). The CDR3 nucleotides read TGTGCCAGCAGCTTGAGGCGGGGGGGCTCCTACGAGCAGTACTTC. This gives the protein CASSLRRGGSYEQYF.

In its sample, this clone was seen a few times. CDR3 region: CASSYQQLYGYTF. CDR3 sequence (DNA): TGTGCCAGCAGTTACCAACAGCTCTATGGCTACACCTTC. The rearrangement uses TRBV6-5 and TRBJ1-2; no firm D call. The CDR3 extends over 13 amino acids. Per the germline V gene, CDR1 is MNHEY and CDR2 is SVGAGI. Trimming took 2 bases from V and 4 from J, leaving 8 bases between them.

The CDR3 DNA reads as TGTGCCAGCAGCGTACTAGCGGGGGCGTACAATGAGCAGTTCTTC. This translates into CASSVLAGAYNEQFF. The chain uses TRBV9 and TRBJ2-1, with 10 positions matching TRBD2. Germline V gene lookup returns CDR1 SGDLS and CDR2 YYNGEE. The CDR3 totals 15 residues. The J segment lost 4 bases and the V segment lost 1 base, leaving 2 bases of the junction unmatched.

The gene calls are TRBV19 and TRBJ2-2; 9 bases match TRBD1. With V trimmed by 5 bases and J by 5 bases, 21 bases remained unmatched. The CDR3 is 20 residues long. CDR1 LNHDA and CDR2 SQIVND come from the germline V gene (reference sequence). DNA of the CDR3: TGTGCCAGTAGTTGGATGTTCGGAAGTACAGGGGGCATCAGGACCGGGGAGCTGTTTTTT. Translation gives CASSWMFGSTGGIRTGELFF. Full variable domain (rest looked up from reference TRBV19 and TRBJ2-2): DGGITQSPKYLFRKEGQNVTLSCEQNLNHDAMYWYRQDPGQGLRLIYYSQIVNDFQKGDIAEGYSVSREKKESFPLTVTSAQKNPTAFYLCASSWMFGSTGGIRTGELFFGEGSRLTVL.

V is TRBV7-3 and J is TRBJ1-5, with D possibly being TRBD1 (6 bases). The CDR3 sequence is 13 residues long. The ends were cut back, 5 bases at V and 6 bases at J, with 11 bases in the middle. The germline gives CDR1 SGHTA, CDR2 FQGTGA. The CDR3 bases are TGTGCCAGCAGCCCAGGGGCCTCTCAGCCCCAGCATTTT. Translation gives CASSPGASQPQHF.

This chain joins TRBV21-1 and TRBJ2-4; TRBD2 was called by the table and not checked on the DNA. TRBV21-1 is marked as a pseudogene. This CDR3 spans 15 amino acids. Here the CDR3 DNA reads TGTGCCAGCAGCAAGTTCGGGACGGGAGGTGGTAGTCAGTACTTC. It specifies CASSKFGTGGGSQYF.

The gene calls are TRBV4-1 and TRBJ1-2; D is ambiguous. The V gene's germline CDR1 is MGHRA and CDR2 YSYEKL. V lost 0 bases to trimming and J lost 1 base, with 9 bases between them. This CDR3 is built from 15 residues. DNA for the CDR3: TGCGCCAGCAGCCAAGATAACCGAGGTAACTATGGCTACACCTTC. Translated: CASSQDNRGNYGYTF.

The table lists this clone with a count of one. The CDR3 DNA follows: TGTGCCAGCTCACCACTTGAGGCTACTGTGAACACTGAAGCTTTCTTT. Encoded protein: CASSPLEATVNTEAFF. This chain uses TRBV18 with TRBJ1-1, with unresolved D. This CDR3 contains 16 residues. Per the germline V gene, CDR1 is KGHSH and CDR2 is LQKENI. Trimming took 1 base from V and 0 from J, leaving 12 bases between them.

The chain has TRBV5-1 and TRBJ1-3, with 9 bases lining up with TRBD1. The CDR3 extends over 16 amino acids. V lost 4 bases and J lost 3; bases outside the gene matches: 8. Germline V CDR1 and CDR2: SGHRS, YFSETQ. The CDR3 region has the DNA TGCGCCAGCAGCACCGGGACAGGGTTTGGTGGAAACACCATATATTTT. Translated, it gives CASSTGTGFGGNTIYF.

V and J are TRBV6-5 and TRBJ2-7, with TRBD1 identical over 9 bases. This CDR3 has 13 residues. Germline V gene lookup returns CDR1 MNHEY and CDR2 SVGAGI. The V and J ends lost 8 bases and 9 bases, in that order; junction bases with no gene match: 11. Here the CDR3 reads CASGTGKAAGQYF. CDR3 DNA sequence: TGTGCCAGCGGGACAGGGAAGGCGGCGGGGCAGTACTTC.

The chain recombines TRBV16 with TRBJ1-1; 8 positions match TRBD1. The ends lost 3 bases at V and 4 bases at J; junction bases unmatched: 10. The germline V gene encodes CDR1 KGHSY and CDR2 FQNENV. The CDR3 is made up of 16 amino acids. The CDR3 coding sequence is TGTGCCAGCAGCCACCCCAACAGGGGGAGGGCCACTGAAGCTTTCTTT. The encoded protein is CASSHPNRGRATEAFF.

The chain has TRBV5-1 and TRBJ1-1; D not certain. The CDR3 length is 14 residues. V was pared by 3 bases and J by 0 bases, with 9 bases between. Germline values: CDR1 SGHRS, CDR2 YFSETQ. CDR3 protein: CASSSLLMNTEAFF. The DNA of the CDR3 is TGCGCCAGCAGCTCTCTTCTTATGAACACTGAAGCTTTCTTT.

The chain couples TRBV6-6 to TRBJ1-5, with a weak D call TRBD1 (5 bases). Trimming took off 6 bases at V and 2 bases at J, with 11 bases between the two ends. The length of the CDR3 is 14 residues. Germline CDR1 is MNHNY and CDR2 is SVGAGI (reference sequence). CDR3 region: CASRVRGGNQPQHF. CDR3 in DNA: TGTGCCAGCAGGGTCCGGGGGGGCAATCAGCCCCAGCATTTT.

This clone is large. The CDR3 loop reads CASSVAGPVWGQFF. The DNA for the CDR3 is TGTGCCAGCAGTGTGGCGGGTCCCGTCTGGGGGCAGTTCTTC. This rearrangement joins TRBV2 to TRBJ2-1, with D possibly TRBD2 on 5 matching bases. The CDR3 is 14 residues long. CDR1 and CDR2 from the germline V gene are SNHLY and FYNNEI. V was clipped by 4 bases and J by 12 bases, with 19 bases between them. The full variable domain, in which reference TRBV2 and TRBJ2-1 provide the parts outside the CDR3, is EPEVTQTPSHQVTQMGQEVILRCVPISNHLYFYWYRQILGQKVEFLVSFYNNEISEKSEIFDDQFSVERPDGSNFTLKIRSTKLEDSAMYFCASSVAGPVWGQFFGPGTRLTVL.

The gene calls are TRBV2 and TRBJ2-5; 10 bases are a match to TRBD1. The CDR3 runs 16 residues. J lost 5 bases, V lost 1 base, and 7 bases had no gene match. CDR1 SNHLY and CDR2 FYNNEI come from the germline V gene. The CDR3, as DNA: TGTGCCAGCAGTGAAGGAGACAGGGGGCTGTGGGAGACCCAGTACTTC. Protein product: CASSEGDRGLWETQYF.

The chain couples TRBV9 to TRBJ1-4; 9 bases are shared with TRBD1. Trimming took 3 bases from V and 5 from J; bases not matched to a gene: 2. CDR3 size: 14 residues. CDR1 and CDR2 from the germline V gene are SGDLS and YYNGEE. The CDR3 DNA reads as TGTGCCAGCAGCGCCGGACAGGGGAATGAAAAACTGTTTTTT. Its protein product is CASSAGQGNEKLFF.

V gene TRBV19 combines with J gene TRBJ2-1; no clear D gene. The CDR3 sequence is 15 residues long. Trimming cost V 7 bases and J 0 bases, with 13 bases left between them. The germline CDR1 and CDR2 sequences are LNHDA and SQIVND (reference sequence). The CDR3 coding sequence is TGTGCCAGTACCCCGACTGTAAACTCCTACAATGAGCAGTTCTTC. Its protein product is CASTPTVNSYNEQFF.

The chain joins TRBV29-1 to TRBJ1-6; D is uncertain. This CDR3 is 13 amino acids long. The V and J ends lost 6 bases and 4 bases respectively, with 10 bases between them. Germline CDR1 is SQVTM and CDR2 is ANQGSEA. In DNA, the CDR3 is TGCAGCGTCCGACGGGGTTATAATTCACCCCTCCACTTT. It encodes CSVRRGYNSPLHF.

Many counts were recorded for this clone. V and J are TRBV9 and TRBJ2-7; a weak D match, TRBD2 (6 bases). The CDR3 length is 14 residues. The ends were cut back, 1 base at V and 2 bases at J, with 10 bases in the middle. From germline, CDR1 is SGDLS and CDR2 YYNGEE. The CDR3 loop reads CASSVRAGTYEQYF. For the CDR3, the DNA is TGTGCCAGCAGCGTACGGGCGGGGACCTACGAGCAGTACTTC.

This chain connects TRBV19 to TRBJ2-7, with 9 bases fitting TRBD1. The J segment lost 2 bases and the V segment lost 5 bases, leaving 7 bases of the junction unmatched. The CDR3 contains 15 residues. The V gene's germline CDR1 is LNHDA and CDR2 SQIVND (reference sequence). The CDR3 loop reads CASSLGQGGPYEQYF. For the CDR3, the DNA is TGTGCCAGTAGTTTGGGACAGGGAGGACCCTACGAGCAGTACTTC.

The table lists this clone with a count of one. The J gene is TRBJ1-2, the V gene TRBV4-3; D remains ambiguous. The CDR3 loop spans 16 amino acids. The germline CDR1 and CDR2 sequences are LGHNA and YSLEER. V lost 1 base and J 3 bases, leaving 15 bases between the germline ends. The CDR3 loop is CASSQVIAVSDYGYTF. As DNA, the CDR3 is TGCGCCAGCAGCCAAGTAATCGCGGTCTCAGACTATGGCTACACCTTC.